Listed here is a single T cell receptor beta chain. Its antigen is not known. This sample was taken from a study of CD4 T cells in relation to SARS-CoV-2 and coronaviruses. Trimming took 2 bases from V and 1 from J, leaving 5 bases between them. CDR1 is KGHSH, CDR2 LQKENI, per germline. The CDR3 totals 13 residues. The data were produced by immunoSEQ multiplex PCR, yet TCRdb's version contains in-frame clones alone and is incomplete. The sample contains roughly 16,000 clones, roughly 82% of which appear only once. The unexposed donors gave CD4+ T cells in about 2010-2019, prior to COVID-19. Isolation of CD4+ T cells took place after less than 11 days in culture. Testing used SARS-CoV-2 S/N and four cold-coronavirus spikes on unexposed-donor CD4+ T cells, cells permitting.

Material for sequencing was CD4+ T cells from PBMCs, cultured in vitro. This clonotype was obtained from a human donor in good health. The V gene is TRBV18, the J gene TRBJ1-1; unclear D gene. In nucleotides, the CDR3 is TGTGCCAGCTCACCAGCCGGGAACACTGAAGCTTTCTTT. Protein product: CASSPAGNTEAFF.